The 26 T cell receptor beta chains listed next were all sequenced from one sample in a study. The sorted Tregs were CD4+CD25+CD127-/low cells. TCRdb ran MiXCR on the 5' RACE reads and lists one entry per CDR3 protein. The sample contains more than 55,000 distinct CDR3 sequences, roughly 20% of which appear only once. Sequencing used tumor-infiltrating Tregs sorted from the breast tumor. The receptor source for this set is a female donor with breast cancer.

In this sample, this clonotype turned up a few times. The gene calls are TRBV9 and TRBJ2-6; possibly TRBD1 for D (6 bases). The germline gives CDR1 SGDLS, CDR2 YYNGEE. The CDR3 has 17 residues. Trimming shortened V by 4 bases and J by 0 bases, and 14 bases separated the two germline ends. The CDR3, as DNA: TGTGCCAGCAGCCCCCGCAGGGGTGGCTCTGGGGCCAACGTCCTGACTTTC. This translates into CASSPRRGGSGANVLTF.

This clonotype turned up a few times. This CDR3 reads CSALFNEKLFF. In DNA, the CDR3 is TGCAGCGCCTTATTTAATGAAAAACTGTTTTTT. The genes are TRBV29-1 and TRBJ1-4, with D hard to call. Germline CDR1 and CDR2: SQVTM and ANQGSEA. The CDR3 runs 11 residues. The V gene lost 7 bases and the J gene lost 4 bases, with 7 bases spanning the gap.

In its sample, this clonotype was seen many times. This sequence joins TRBV20-1 and TRBJ2-5; 8 positions agree with TRBD2. The V gene end was trimmed by 3 bases and the J gene end by 4 bases; junction bases not matched to a gene: 7. CDR1 and CDR2 from the germline V gene are DFQATT and SNEGSKA (reference sequence). The CDR3 extends over 14 amino acids. CDR3 loop: CSASALAGSETQYF. CDR3 in DNA: TGCAGTGCTAGTGCCTTAGCGGGATCAGAGACCCAGTACTTC.

In this sample, this clonotype turned up many times. The V and J genes are TRBV7-3 and TRBJ2-5; D perhaps matches TRBD1 (6 bases). Trimming removed 4 bases at V and 7 bases at J, with 16 bases between. This CDR3 region has 14 residues. CDR1 and CDR2 (germline): SGHTA, FQGTGA. CDR3 nucleotide sequence: TGTGCCAGCAGCTCTGGGACATCCTTCGGGACCCAGTACTTC. As protein: CASSSGTSFGTQYF.

In regard to this clonotype: It may be a read error: a sequence one base away is much more abundant. Without the conserved terminal phenylalanine or tryptophan, this CDR3 likely stems from a read error. This chain connects TRBV2 to TRBJ2-1; 9 positions agree with TRBD2. Germline CDR1 is SNHLY and CDR2 is FYNNEI. J gave up 7 bases and V 6 bases, and 10 bases lay outside the gene matches. There are 15 residues in the CDR3. The CDR3 reads CASRPSGAKGNEQFY. Written as DNA, the CDR3 is TGTGCCAGCAGGCCTAGCGGGGCGAAAGGTAATGAGCAGTTCTAC.

This clonotype occurred once. This chain joins TRBV6-6 and TRBJ2-7, with 15 bases identical to TRBD2. The germline V gene has CDR1 MNHNY and CDR2 SVGAGI (reference sequence). With V trimmed by 2 bases and J by 3 bases, 5 bases remained unmatched. CDR3 length: 17 residues. CDR3 in amino acids: CASSYGTSGGKHYEQYF. The CDR3, as DNA: TGTGCCAGCAGTTACGGGACTAGCGGGGGGAAACACTACGAGCAGTACTTC.

J is TRBJ1-3 and V is TRBV2, with D possibly TRBD1 on 5 matching bases. The CDR3 is 12 residues long. V lost 9 bases, J lost 8 bases, and 14 bases lay in between. Germline V gene data show CDR1 as SNHLY and CDR2 as FYNNEI. The CDR3 sequence: CASRGEGDTIYF. The CDR3 coding sequence is TGTGCCAGTCGGGGTGAAGGGGACACCATATATTTT.

This clonotype was recorded a few times. Germline and junction disagree at one end, which may indicate a read error. The chain is built from TRBV5-1 and TRBJ1-5; 9 nucleotides agree with TRBD1. Germline CDR1 reads SGHRS; CDR2 reads YFSETQ. The CDR3 extends over 15 amino acids. Here the CDR3 reads CAGSPGTGTDQPQHF. In nucleotides, the CDR3 is TGCGCCGGCAGCCCCGGGACAGGGACGGATCAGCCCCAGCATTTT.

The genes are TRBV2 and TRBJ2-1; TRBD1 matches at 8 bases. V dropped 7 bases and J dropped 7; count of bases not matched to a gene: 6. From germline, CDR1 is SNHLY and CDR2 FYNNEI. The CDR3 is made up of 13 amino acids. The chain's CDR3 is CASILRGLNEQFF. The CDR3 nucleotides read TGTGCCAGCATTCTCAGGGGGCTAAATGAGCAGTTCTTC.

The chain joins TRBV3-1 to TRBJ2-3; the match to TRBD2 covers 8 bases. CDR3 length: 15 amino acids. Germline V lookup: CDR1 LGHDT, CDR2 YNNKEL (reference sequence). V was pared by 4 bases and J by 4 bases, with 7 bases of the junction left unmatched. The DNA for the CDR3 is TGTGCCAGCAGCCTAAGAGCGGGAGCGGCAGATACGCAGTATTTT. It specifies CASSLRAGAADTQYF.

The chain employs TRBV5-4 and TRBJ2-2, with D tentatively TRBD2 (7 bases). The CDR3 is 18 residues long. Trimming took off 4 bases at V and 1 base at J, with 20 bases between the two ends. Germline V gene sequence: CDR1 SGHNT, CDR2 YYREEE (reference sequence). Written as DNA, the CDR3 is TGTGCCAGCAGCCCCCCTCGAGGGGGAGGGCAGAACACCGGGGAGCTGTTTTTT. This gives the protein CASSPPRGGGQNTGELFF.

In its sample, this clonotype was seen a few times. The chain employs TRBV2 and TRBJ1-1, with a weak D call TRBD1 (6 bases). The length of the CDR3 is 14 residues. Per the germline V gene, CDR1 is SNHLY and CDR2 is FYNNEI. Trimming left V 3 bases short and J 4 bases short, with 12 bases between. The CDR3 bases are TGTGCCAGCAGTGACCAGGGGATGGGCACTGAAGCTTTCTTT. Residues: CASSDQGMGTEAFF.

This clonotype was observed a few times. J is TRBJ1-2 and V is TRBV2; possibly TRBD1 for D (6 bases). The CDR3 is 14 residues long. The germline V gene has CDR1 SNHLY and CDR2 FYNNEI. V lost 7 bases and J lost 8, with 20 bases in between. The CDR3 is CASIPGQLRVGYTF. DNA for the CDR3: TGTGCCAGCATTCCGGGACAACTTAGGGTAGGCTACACCTTC. Drawing the rest from reference TRBV2 and TRBJ1-2, the complete variable domain is EPEVTQTPSHQVTQMGQEVILRCVPISNHLYFYWYRQILGQKVEFLVSFYNNEISEKSEIFDDQFSVERPDGSNFTLKIRSTKLEDSAMYFCASIPGQLRVGYTFGSGTRLTVV.

This clonotype came up once. The chain uses TRBV3-1 and TRBJ2-5; D not resolved. This CDR3 comprises 13 residues. The germline V gene has CDR1 LGHDT and CDR2 YNNKEL (reference sequence). The ends were cut back, 7 bases at V and 5 bases at J, with 14 bases in the middle. The CDR3 region is CASTDGTVETQYF. The DNA of the CDR3 is TGTGCCAGCACGGACGGTACGGTGGAGACCCAGTACTTC.

On this clonotype: A much larger clone lies one base from this, so it may be a read error. V gene TRBV20-1 combines with J gene TRBJ1-1; 7 bases match TRBD1. V gave up 3 bases and J gave up 5 bases; unmatched junction bases: 12. CDR3 length equals 15 residues. Germline CDR1 is DFQATT and CDR2 is SNEGSKA (reference sequence). The CDR3: CSASDPGGGKTEAFF. In DNA form, the CDR3 reads TGCAGTGCTAGTGACCCAGGGGGAGGAAAAACTGAAGCTTTCTTT.

This clonotype was counted ten times or more. The chain uses TRBV7-2 and TRBJ2-2; the match to TRBD2 covers 10 bases. Germline CDR1 SGHTA, CDR2 FQGNSA. The CDR3 extends over 16 amino acids. Trimming at V came to 4 bases and at J to 4 bases, leaving 6 bases not matched to a gene. In DNA form, the CDR3 reads TGTGCCAGCAGCTCTCGACTAGCGGGTCTCACCGGGGAGCTGTTTTTT. It yields the protein CASSSRLAGLTGELFF.

This clonotype was counted a single time. The CDR3 sequence: CASSLRGWGYTEAFF. DNA of the CDR3: TGTGCCAGCAGTTTAAGGGGTTGGGGTTACACTGAAGCTTTCTTT. The chain combines TRBV12-3 or TRBV12-4 with TRBJ1-1, with a tentative D call TRBD1 (5 bases). V lost 2 bases and J lost 3, with 13 bases in between. The CDR3 is made up of 15 amino acids.

The CDR3 sequence: CASSYRDRAAFF. DNA for the CDR3: TGTGCCAGCAGTTACCGGGACAGAGCGGCTTTCTTT. V is TRBV6-5 and J is TRBJ1-1; 7 nucleotides agree with TRBD1. With V trimmed by 2 bases and J by 11 bases, 5 bases remained unmatched. Looked up from germline, CDR1 is MNHEY and CDR2 is SVGAGI. The CDR3 extends over 12 amino acids.

This clonotype appeared a few times. The CDR3 nucleotides are TGTGCCAGCAGTCCAGACCCCGTTCGTAGCGGGAGCAGCGGCGGGGAGCTGTTTTTT. Amino acids: CASSPDPVRSGSSGGELFF. V and J are TRBV27 and TRBJ2-2, with 9 bases that match TRBD2. The germline V gene has CDR1 MNHEY and CDR2 SMNVEV (reference sequence). Trimming at V came to 5 bases and at J to 7 bases, leaving 20 bases not matched to a gene. CDR3 length equals 19 residues.

This clonotype was found many times. This rearrangement joins TRBV12-3 or TRBV12-4 to TRBJ2-1, with 7 bases fitting TRBD2. After removal of 7 bases from V and 0 bases from J, the junction contained 12 bases not matched to a gene. CDR3 size: 17 residues. The CDR3 reads CASTPGIGGSSYNEQFF. The CDR3 DNA reads TGTGCCAGCACCCCAGGGATTGGCGGGAGCTCCTACAATGAGCAGTTCTTC.

In its sample, this clonotype was seen a few times. The chain carries TRBV29-1 and TRBJ1-1; the D gene is possibly TRBD1 (6 bases). The V end was cut by 7 bases, the J end by 5 bases, with 23 bases between. This CDR3 contains 15 residues. Looked up from germline, CDR1 is SQVTM and CDR2 is ANQGSEA. The DNA for the CDR3 is TGCAGCGCCGCGAGGGGGGGTAGGACCGCTACTGAAGCTTTCTTT. Translating it yields CSAARGGRTATEAFF. The entire variable domain, with the rest obtained from reference TRBV29-1 and TRBJ1-1, is as follows: SAVISQKPSRDICQRGTSLTIQCQVDSQVTMMFWYRQQPGQSLTLIATANQGSEATYESGFVIDKFPISRPNLTFSTLTVSNMSPEDSSIYLCSAARGGRTATEAFFGQGTRLTVV.

As to this clonotype: Here the CDR3 omits its conserved ending phenylalanine or tryptophan, so a read error is the likely source. The chain joins TRBV7-2 to TRBJ2-3; the D is unclear. This CDR3 spans 16 amino acids. CDR1 and CDR2 (germline): SGHTA, FQGNSA. V was pared by 1 base and J by 0 bases, with 11 bases between. The CDR3 DNA reads TGTGCCAGCAGCTTAGGGGCGTTTTATAGCACAGATACGCAGTATCTT. Translation: CASSLGAFYSTDTQYL.

The genes are TRBV5-1 and TRBJ1-1; 8 bases map to TRBD1. The junction had 11 bases not matched to a gene; V was cut back by 4 bases and J by 6 bases. Per the germline V gene, CDR1 is SGHRS and CDR2 is YFSETQ. The CDR3 covers 15 residues. The CDR3 loop reads CASSADGQGNAEAFF. Written as DNA, the CDR3 is TGCGCCAGCAGCGCCGACGGACAGGGTAACGCTGAAGCTTTCTTT.

This chain joins TRBV4-1 and TRBJ2-7; the match to TRBD2 covers 9 bases. Germline trimming cut 4 bases from V and 7 bases from J; bases unmatched to any gene: 17. Germline V gives CDR1 MGHRA, CDR2 YSYEKL. This CDR3 has 17 amino acids. CDR3 bases: TGCGCCAGCAGCCGCGAGACCGGGACTAGCCGTTTGTGGGAGCAGTACTTC. It is translated as CASSRETGTSRLWEQYF.

CDR3 sequence: CSARDLETDTQYF. The CDR3 DNA follows: TGCAGTGCTAGAGATCTGGAGACAGATACGCAGTATTTT. The rearrangement links TRBV20-1 to TRBJ2-3; D not certain. The CDR3 spans 13 residues. Germline lookup yields CDR1 DFQATT and CDR2 SNEGSKA (reference sequence). Trimming cost V 0 bases and J 3 bases, with 7 bases left between them.

In its sample, this clonotype was seen many times. This rearrangement joins TRBV4-3 to TRBJ2-3; 9 nucleotides agree with TRBD2. V lost 0 bases and J lost 2; bases outside the gene matches: 6. In germline, CDR1 is LGHNA, CDR2 YSLEER. The CDR3 spans 17 residues. The CDR3 region has the DNA TGCGCCAGCAGCCAAGATCCTAGCGGGGCCCCCACAGATACGCAGTATTTT. Its translation: CASSQDPSGAPTDTQYF.